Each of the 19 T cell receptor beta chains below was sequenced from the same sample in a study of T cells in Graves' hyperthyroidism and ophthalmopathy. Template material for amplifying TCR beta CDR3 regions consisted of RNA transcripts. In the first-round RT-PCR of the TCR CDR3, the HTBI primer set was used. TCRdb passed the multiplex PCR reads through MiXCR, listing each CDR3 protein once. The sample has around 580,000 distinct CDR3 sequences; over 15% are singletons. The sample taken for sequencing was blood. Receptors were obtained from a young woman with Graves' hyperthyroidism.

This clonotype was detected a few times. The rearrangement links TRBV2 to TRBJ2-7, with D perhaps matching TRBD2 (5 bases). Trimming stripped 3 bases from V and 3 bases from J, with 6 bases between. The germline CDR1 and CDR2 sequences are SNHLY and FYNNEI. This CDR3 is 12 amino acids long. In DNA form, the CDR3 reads TGTGCCAGCAGTGAGGACTTCTACGAGCAGTACTTC. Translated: CASSEDFYEQYF.

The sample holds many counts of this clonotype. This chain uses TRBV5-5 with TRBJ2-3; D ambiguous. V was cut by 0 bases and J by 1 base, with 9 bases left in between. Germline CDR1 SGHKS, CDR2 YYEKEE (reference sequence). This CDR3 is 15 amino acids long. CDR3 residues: CASSLVRSGTDTQYF. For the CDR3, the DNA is TGTGCCAGCAGCTTGGTTCGTTCTGGCACAGATACGCAGTATTTT.

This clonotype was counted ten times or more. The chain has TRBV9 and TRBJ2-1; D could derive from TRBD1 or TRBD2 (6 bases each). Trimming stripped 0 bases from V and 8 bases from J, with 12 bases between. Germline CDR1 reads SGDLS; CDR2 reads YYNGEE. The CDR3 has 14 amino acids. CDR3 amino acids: CASSVEGGKDEQFF. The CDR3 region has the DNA TGTGCCAGCAGCGTAGAGGGGGGTAAAGATGAGCAGTTCTTC.

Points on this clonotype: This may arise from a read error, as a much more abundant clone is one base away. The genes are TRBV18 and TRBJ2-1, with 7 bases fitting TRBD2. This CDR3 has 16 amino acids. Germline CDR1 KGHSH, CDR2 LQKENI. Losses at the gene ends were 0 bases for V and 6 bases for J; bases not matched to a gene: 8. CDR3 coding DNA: TGTGCCAGCTCACCACCCGCTAGCGGTCGTCCCAATGAGCAGTTCTTC. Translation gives CASSPPASGRPNEQFF.

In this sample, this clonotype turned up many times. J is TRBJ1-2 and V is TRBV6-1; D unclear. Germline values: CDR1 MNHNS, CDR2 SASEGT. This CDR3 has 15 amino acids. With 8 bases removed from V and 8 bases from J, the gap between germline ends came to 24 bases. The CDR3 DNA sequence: TGTGCCAGCGCGACCGAGGCACGGACCTCGGGAGGCTACACCTTC. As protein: CASATEARTSGGYTF.

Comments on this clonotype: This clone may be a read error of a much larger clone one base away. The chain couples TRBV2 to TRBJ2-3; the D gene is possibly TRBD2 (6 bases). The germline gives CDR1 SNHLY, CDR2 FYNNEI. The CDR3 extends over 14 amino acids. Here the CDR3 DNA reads TGTGCCAACAGTGCGGGATTTTCGGGAGATACGCAGTATTTT. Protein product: CANSAGFSGDTQYF.

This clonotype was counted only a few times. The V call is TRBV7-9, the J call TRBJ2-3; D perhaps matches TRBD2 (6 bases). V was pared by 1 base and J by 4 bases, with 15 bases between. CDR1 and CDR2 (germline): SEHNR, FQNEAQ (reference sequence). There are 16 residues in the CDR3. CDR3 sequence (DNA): TGTGCCAGCAGCTTAGTTCCGGCGGGGTCCGCAGATACGCAGTATTTT. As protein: CASSLVPAGSADTQYF.

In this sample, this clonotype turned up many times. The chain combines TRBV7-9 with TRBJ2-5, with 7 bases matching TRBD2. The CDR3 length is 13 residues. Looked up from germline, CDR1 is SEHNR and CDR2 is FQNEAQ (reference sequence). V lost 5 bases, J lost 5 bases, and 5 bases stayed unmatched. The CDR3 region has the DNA TGTGCCAGCAGCCCTACTAGCGCTGAGACCCAGTACTTC. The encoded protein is CASSPTSAETQYF.

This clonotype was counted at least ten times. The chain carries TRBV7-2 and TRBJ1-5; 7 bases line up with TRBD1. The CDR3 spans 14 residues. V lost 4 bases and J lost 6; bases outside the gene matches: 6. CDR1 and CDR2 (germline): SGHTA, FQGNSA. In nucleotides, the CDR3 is TGTGCCAGCAGCTCACCAGGGGGGATTCAGCCCCAGCATTTT. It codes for CASSSPGGIQPQHF.

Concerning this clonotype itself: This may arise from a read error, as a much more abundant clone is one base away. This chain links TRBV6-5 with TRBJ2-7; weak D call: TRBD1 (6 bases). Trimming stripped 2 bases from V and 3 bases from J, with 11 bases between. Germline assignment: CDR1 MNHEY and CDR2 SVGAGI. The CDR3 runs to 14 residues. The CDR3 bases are TGTGCCAGCAGTTACGGCAGGGGAGTCTACGAGCAGTACTTC. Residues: CASSYGRGVYEQYF.

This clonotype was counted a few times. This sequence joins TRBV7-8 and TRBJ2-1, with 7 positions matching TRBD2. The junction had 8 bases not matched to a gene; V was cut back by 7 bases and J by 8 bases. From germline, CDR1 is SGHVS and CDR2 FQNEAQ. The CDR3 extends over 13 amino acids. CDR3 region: CASTRLAFDEQFF. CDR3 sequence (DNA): TGTGCCAGCACAAGACTAGCCTTCGATGAGCAGTTCTTC.

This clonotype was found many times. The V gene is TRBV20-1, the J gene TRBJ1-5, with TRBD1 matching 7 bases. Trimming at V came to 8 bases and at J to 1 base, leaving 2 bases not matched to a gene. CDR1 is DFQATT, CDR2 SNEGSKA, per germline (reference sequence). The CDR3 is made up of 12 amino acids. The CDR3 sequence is CSQGVSNQPQHF. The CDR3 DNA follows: TGCAGTCAGGGGGTGAGCAATCAGCCCCAGCATTTT.

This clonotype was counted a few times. The CDR3 DNA reads TGTGCCAGCACCCCGTATAGCAATCAGCCCCAGCATTTT. Translating it yields CASTPYSNQPQHF. This chain links TRBV12-3 or TRBV12-4 with TRBJ1-5; D is unclear. Trimming left V 7 bases short and J 0 bases short, with 7 bases between. The CDR3 contains 13 residues.

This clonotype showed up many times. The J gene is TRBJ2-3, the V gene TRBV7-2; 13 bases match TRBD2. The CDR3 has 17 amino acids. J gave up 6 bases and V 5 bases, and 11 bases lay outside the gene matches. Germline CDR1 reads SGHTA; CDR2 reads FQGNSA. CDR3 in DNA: TGTGCCAGCAGCCTCGGACTAGCGGGAGCAAATCGGGATACGCAGTATTTT. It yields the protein CASSLGLAGANRDTQYF.

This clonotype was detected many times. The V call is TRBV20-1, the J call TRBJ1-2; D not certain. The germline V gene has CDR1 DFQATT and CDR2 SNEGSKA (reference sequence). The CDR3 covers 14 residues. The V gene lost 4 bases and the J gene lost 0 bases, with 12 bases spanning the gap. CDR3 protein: CSAMKGGSNYGYTF. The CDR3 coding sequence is TGCAGTGCTATGAAGGGAGGATCTAACTATGGCTACACCTTC.

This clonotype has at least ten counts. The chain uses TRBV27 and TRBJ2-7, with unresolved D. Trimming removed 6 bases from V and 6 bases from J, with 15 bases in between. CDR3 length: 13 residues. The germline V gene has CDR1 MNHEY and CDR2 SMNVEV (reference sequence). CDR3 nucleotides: TGTGCCAGCAGCTCCTCGGCGTACTCCGAGCAGTACTTC. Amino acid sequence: CASSSSAYSEQYF.

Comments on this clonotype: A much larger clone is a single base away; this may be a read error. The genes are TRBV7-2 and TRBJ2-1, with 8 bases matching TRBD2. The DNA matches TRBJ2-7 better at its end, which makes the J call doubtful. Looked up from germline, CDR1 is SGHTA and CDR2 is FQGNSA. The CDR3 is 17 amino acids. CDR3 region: CASSPLRGGGIYNEQYF. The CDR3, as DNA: TGTGCCAGCAGCCCGCTCCGGGGCGGGGGGATCTACAATGAGCAGTACTTC.

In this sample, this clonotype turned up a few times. CDR3 region: CASSLLYRGSAQETQYF. The CDR3 bases are TGTGCCAGCAGTTTATTGTACAGGGGGTCGGCGCAAGAGACCCAGTACTTC. The rearrangement uses TRBV27 and TRBJ2-5; TRBD1 agrees at 8 bases. The CDR3 extends over 17 amino acids. Germline assignment: CDR1 MNHEY and CDR2 SMNVEV (reference sequence). The V gene end was trimmed by 1 base and the J gene end by 2 bases; junction bases not matched to a gene: 9.

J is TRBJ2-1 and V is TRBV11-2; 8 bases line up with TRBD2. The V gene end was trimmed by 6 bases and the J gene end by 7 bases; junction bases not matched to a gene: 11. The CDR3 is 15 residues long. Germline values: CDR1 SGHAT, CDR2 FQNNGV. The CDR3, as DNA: TGTGCCAGCAGGAAGCCGGGAGGGCCGAAGAATGAGCAGTTCTTC. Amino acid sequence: CASRKPGGPKNEQFF. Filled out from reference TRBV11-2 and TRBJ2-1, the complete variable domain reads EAGVAQSPRYKIIEKRQSVAFWCNPISGHATLYWYQQILGQGPKLLIQFQNNGVVDDSQLPKDRFSAERLKGVDSTLKIQPAKLEDSAVYLCASRKPGGPKNEQFFGPGTRLTVL.